This T cell receptor (beta chain) was sequenced for a study of T cells in Graves' hyperthyroidism and ophthalmopathy. Study-wide background: Peripheral blood was obtained at initial diagnosis, preceding any treatment.

The germline V gene has CDR1 MNHNS and CDR2 SASEGT. V lost 6 bases and J 2 bases, leaving 10 bases between the germline ends. This CDR3 region has 13 residues. Using RNA transcripts as the source, TCR beta CDR3 regions were amplified. The HTBI primer set drove a first-round RT-PCR of the TCR CDR3. One entry per CDR3 protein, called by TCRdb with MiXCR from the multiplex PCR reads. Of hundreds of thousands of distinct CDR3 sequences in the sample, around 39% were seen once. This clonotype was obtained from a young man with Graves' hyperthyroidism. This chain connects TRBV6-1 to TRBJ2-5; tentatively, D is TRBD1 (5 bases). Sequenced: blood. CDR3 amino acids: CASSRQKQETQYF. The DNA of the CDR3 is TGTGCCAGCAGCCGACAGAAGCAAGAGACCCAGTACTTC.